A selection of T cell receptor beta chains follows, all from one sample in a study of CD8 T cells in Susac syndrome. TCRdb re-called the immunoSEQ multiplex PCR reads with MiXCR, one entry per CDR3 protein. The repertoire has under 150,000 distinct CDR3 sequences, more than 85% of them found once; the top ten carry more than 0.14%. What was sequenced was CD4+ T cells from PBMCs. The receptors derive from a human donor with Susac syndrome. Both conserved end residues are part of each CDR3. Each record gives: D gene, clone size, V gene, J gene, CDR3 DNA, CDR3 protein. A D gene is named only where the DNA matches it firmly. Clone size is stated in some rows and not others, as once, few, many or a class when expanded.

D gene: TRBD1; clone size: -; V gene: TRBV20-1; J gene: TRBJ1-1; CDR3 DNA: TGCAGTGCTGCAAGGGGGCCTGAAGCTTTCTTT; CDR3 protein: CSAARGPEAFF
D gene: TRBD2; clone size: -; V gene: TRBV12-3/TRBV12-4; J gene: TRBJ2-1; CDR3 DNA: TGTGCCAGCAGTTCGACTAGCGGGGGCCGAAATGAGCAGTTCTTC; CDR3 protein: CASSSTSGGRNEQFF
D gene: -; clone size: -; V gene: TRBV23-1; J gene: TRBJ1-5; CDR3 DNA: TGCGCCAGCAGTCATCCACTCCTCGTGGGGGGCAGGGGTCATATCCAGCATTTT; CDR3 protein: CASSHPLLVGGRGHIQHF
D gene: TRBD2; clone size: -; V gene: TRBV28; J gene: TRBJ2-7; CDR3 DNA: TGTGCCAGCAGTTCGCCTCAGCGGGGTGCCTACGAGCAGTACTTC; CDR3 protein: CASSSPQRGAYEQYF
D gene: TRBD1; clone size: -; V gene: TRBV5-6; J gene: TRBJ2-7; CDR3 DNA: TGTGCCAGCAGCGCGGACAGGGGAGGCTACGAGCAGTACTTC; CDR3 protein: CASSADRGGYEQYF
D gene: TRBD2; clone size: -; V gene: TRBV4-2; J gene: TRBJ2-1; CDR3 DNA: TGTGCCAGCAGCCAAGGCGGGACTACTTCCTACAATGAGCAGTTCTTC; CDR3 protein: CASSQGGTTSYNEQFF
D gene: TRBD1; clone size: -; V gene: TRBV20-1; J gene: TRBJ1-3; CDR3 DNA: TGCAGTGCTAGAGTCCCGACAGGGGCTGGAAACACCATATATTTT; CDR3 protein: CSARVPTGAGNTIYF
D gene: TRBD2; clone size: -; V gene: TRBV6-1; J gene: TRBJ2-1; CDR3 DNA: TGTGCCAGCAGTCGGACTCTAGCGGGAGGTCGAAATGAGCAGTTCTTC; CDR3 protein: CASSRTLAGGRNEQFF
D gene: -; clone size: -; V gene: TRBV4-1; J gene: TRBJ2-1; CDR3 DNA: TGCGCCAGCAGCCAAGAAGGGACGGAGCCCTACAATGAGCAGTTCTTC; CDR3 protein: CASSQEGTEPYNEQFF
D gene: -; clone size: -; V gene: TRBV10-3; J gene: TRBJ2-7; CDR3 DNA: TGTGCCATCACTGCAGGGGAGCCCTACGAGCAGTACTTC; CDR3 protein: CAITAGEPYEQYF
D gene: -; clone size: once; V gene: TRBV19; J gene: TRBJ2-1; CDR3 DNA: TGTGCCGCAAGGGCTAGGGACTACAATGAGCAGTTCTTC; CDR3 protein: CAARARDYNEQFF
D gene: -; clone size: once; V gene: TRBV6-5; J gene: TRBJ2-5; CDR3 DNA: TGTGCCAGCAGCCCACAGGGTTTGGAGACCCAGTACTTC; CDR3 protein: CASSPQGLETQYF
D gene: -; clone size: -; V gene: TRBV5-5; J gene: TRBJ1-4; CDR3 DNA: TGTGCCAGCAGCTTGGACGGGAATGAAAAACTGTTTTTT; CDR3 protein: CASSLDGNEKLFF
D gene: TRBD2; clone size: -; V gene: TRBV6-4; J gene: TRBJ2-1; CDR3 DNA: TGTGCCAGCAGTTCGACTAGCGGGGGGACCGACTACAATGAGCAGTTCTTC; CDR3 protein: CASSSTSGGTDYNEQFF
D gene: -; clone size: -; V gene: TRBV7-2; J gene: TRBJ2-1; CDR3 DNA: TGTGCCAGCAGCCCACGAGGGGGAGACGAGCAGTTCTTC; CDR3 protein: CASSPRGGDEQFF
D gene: -; clone size: -; V gene: TRBV18; J gene: TRBJ1-1; CDR3 DNA: TGTGCCAGCTCACCAGCCGCGGGGGGCCTAACTGAAGCTTTCTTT; CDR3 protein: CASSPAAGGLTEAFF
D gene: -; clone size: -; V gene: TRBV29-1; J gene: TRBJ2-5; CDR3 DNA: TGCAGCGTTTATGGCCAAGAGACCCAGTACTTC; CDR3 protein: CSVYGQETQYF
D gene: -; clone size: -; V gene: TRBV9; J gene: TRBJ2-1; CDR3 DNA: TGTGCCAGCAGCGCGGGCGGGTCCTACAATGAGCAGTTCTTC; CDR3 protein: CASSAGGSYNEQFF
D gene: TRBD1; clone size: -; V gene: TRBV28; J gene: TRBJ2-1; CDR3 DNA: TGTGCCAGCAATACAGGGGGCGGTGAGCAGTTCTTC; CDR3 protein: CASNTGGGEQFF
D gene: -; clone size: -; V gene: TRBV12-3/TRBV12-4; J gene: TRBJ2-1; CDR3 DNA: TGTGCCAGCAGTGTCCCGGGACAACACAATGAGCAGTTCTTC; CDR3 protein: CASSVPGQHNEQFF
D gene: -; clone size: -; V gene: TRBV12-3/TRBV12-4; J gene: TRBJ2-7; CDR3 DNA: TGTGCCAGCACCACGGACGGGTACGAGCAGTACTTC; CDR3 protein: CASTTDGYEQYF
D gene: -; clone size: -; V gene: TRBV7-2; J gene: TRBJ2-3; CDR3 DNA: TGTGCCAGCAGCTCGGGATCGGGCACAGATACGCAGTATTTT; CDR3 protein: CASSSGSGTDTQYF
D gene: -; clone size: -; V gene: TRBV30; J gene: TRBJ1-4; CDR3 DNA: TGTGCCTGGGGACCGATTAATGAAAAACTGTTTTTT; CDR3 protein: CAWGPINEKLFF
D gene: -; clone size: -; V gene: TRBV5-1; J gene: TRBJ1-2; CDR3 DNA: TGCGCCAGCAGCTTAAGCCAGTCCTATGGCTACACCTTC; CDR3 protein: CASSLSQSYGYTF
D gene: -; clone size: -; V gene: TRBV20-1; J gene: TRBJ1-5; CDR3 DNA: TGCAGTGCAGCAGAAGGGTCCCCCAATCAGCCCCAGCATTTT; CDR3 protein: CSAAEGSPNQPQHF
D gene: -; clone size: -; V gene: TRBV30; J gene: TRBJ1-6; CDR3 DNA: TGTGCCTGTCGCAGGGGAGGCTCCTATAATTCACCCCTCCACTTT; CDR3 protein: CACRRGGSYNSPLHF
D gene: -; clone size: -; V gene: TRBV20-1; J gene: TRBJ1-5; CDR3 DNA: TGCAGTGTTGGGGGAGGCAATCAGCCCCAGCATTTT; CDR3 protein: CSVGGGNQPQHF
D gene: -; clone size: once; V gene: TRBV3-1; J gene: TRBJ2-2; CDR3 DNA: TGTGCCAGCAGCCAAGTTCCAGTTTCCACCGGGGAGCTGTTTTTT; CDR3 protein: CASSQVPVSTGELFF
D gene: -; clone size: -; V gene: TRBV24-1; J gene: TRBJ2-3; CDR3 DNA: TGTGCCACCAGTGACGCCCACCTGGGACCAGATACGCAGTATTTT; CDR3 protein: CATSDAHLGPDTQYF
D gene: -; clone size: -; V gene: TRBV4-1; J gene: TRBJ1-5; CDR3 DNA: TGCGCCAGCAGCGCCAGGGAAGGAAGACTCAATCAGCCCCAGCATTTT; CDR3 protein: CASSAREGRLNQPQHF
D gene: -; clone size: -; V gene: TRBV5-5; J gene: TRBJ2-7; CDR3 DNA: TGTGCCAGCAGCTTGATACTGTACGAGCAGTACTTC; CDR3 protein: CASSLILYEQYF
D gene: TRBD2; clone size: -; V gene: TRBV12-5; J gene: TRBJ2-1; CDR3 DNA: TGTGCTAGTGGTTTTTCCTTACTAGCGGGAGGGGACAATGAGCAGTTCTTC; CDR3 protein: CASGFSLLAGGDNEQFF
D gene: -; clone size: -; V gene: TRBV9; J gene: TRBJ2-6; CDR3 DNA: TGTGCCAGCAGCCCCGGACATATCGGGCCCTCTGGGGCCAACGTCCTGACTTTC; CDR3 protein: CASSPGHIGPSGANVLTF
D gene: -; clone size: -; V gene: TRBV2; J gene: TRBJ1-2; CDR3 DNA: TGTGCCAGCTGCCCCCGGGGACCCATGGGCTATGGCTACACCTTC; CDR3 protein: CASCPRGPMGYGYTF
D gene: -; clone size: -; V gene: TRBV12-3/TRBV12-4; J gene: TRBJ1-6; CDR3 DNA: TGTGCCAGCAGTCAGCGCCCCTTGGGGGATAATTCACCCCTCCACTTT; CDR3 protein: CASSQRPLGDNSPLHF
D gene: -; clone size: -; V gene: TRBV6-6; J gene: TRBJ2-1; CDR3 DNA: TGTGCCAGCAGTTTAACTAGCTCCTACAATGAGCAGTTCTTC; CDR3 protein: CASSLTSSYNEQFF
D gene: TRBD2; clone size: -; V gene: TRBV29-1; J gene: TRBJ2-1; CDR3 DNA: TGCAGCGTAGGGACGGGACTAGCGGGAGTCGATGAGCAGTTCTTC; CDR3 protein: CSVGTGLAGVDEQFF
D gene: -; clone size: -; V gene: TRBV3-1; J gene: TRBJ2-1; CDR3 DNA: TGTGCCAGCAGCCGCTCGGGCTATGAGCAGTTCTTC; CDR3 protein: CASSRSGYEQFF
D gene: TRBD1; clone size: -; V gene: TRBV20-1; J gene: TRBJ2-7; CDR3 DNA: TGCAGCGGGGACAGGACCTCCTACGAGCAGTACTTC; CDR3 protein: CSGDRTSYEQYF
D gene: -; clone size: -; V gene: TRBV30; J gene: TRBJ2-2; CDR3 DNA: TGTGCCTGGAATCCGGGGACCGGGGAGCTGTTTTTT; CDR3 protein: CAWNPGTGELFF
D gene: -; clone size: -; V gene: TRBV13; J gene: TRBJ2-5; CDR3 DNA: TGTGCCAGCAGTCCAGGTCTAGTCCAAGAGACCCAGTACTTC; CDR3 protein: CASSPGLVQETQYF
D gene: -; clone size: -; V gene: TRBV28; J gene: TRBJ1-1; CDR3 DNA: TGTGCCAGCAGTTTTGGGTATGCAGGGAACACTGAAGCTTTCTTT; CDR3 protein: CASSFGYAGNTEAFF
D gene: -; clone size: -; V gene: TRBV18; J gene: TRBJ2-4; CDR3 DNA: TGTGCCAGCTCACCATCCGTCCTAGCCAAAAACATTCAGTACTTC; CDR3 protein: CASSPSVLAKNIQYF
D gene: -; clone size: -; V gene: TRBV15; J gene: TRBJ1-2; CDR3 DNA: TGTGCCACCAGCAGATCCCCCGGGAGCTATGGCTACACCTTC; CDR3 protein: CATSRSPGSYGYTF
D gene: TRBD1; clone size: -; V gene: TRBV2; J gene: TRBJ2-1; CDR3 DNA: TGTGCCAGCAGCAAACCCCTGGACAGGGAGCACAATGAGCAGTTCTTC; CDR3 protein: CASSKPLDREHNEQFF
D gene: -; clone size: -; V gene: TRBV27; J gene: TRBJ2-6; CDR3 DNA: TGTGCCAGCAGCTTGACCTTGAGGGCAGGTGGGGCCAACGTCCTGACTTTC; CDR3 protein: CASSLTLRAGGANVLTF
D gene: TRBD2; clone size: -; V gene: TRBV12-3/TRBV12-4; J gene: TRBJ2-5; CDR3 DNA: TGTGCCAGCAGTGTAGCGGGAGGGCAGGAGACCCAGTACTTC; CDR3 protein: CASSVAGGQETQYF
D gene: TRBD1; clone size: -; V gene: TRBV12-3/TRBV12-4; J gene: TRBJ1-1; CDR3 DNA: TGTGCCAGCAGTCCGGGGACAGATGGTTGGAACACTGAAGCTTTCTTT; CDR3 protein: CASSPGTDGWNTEAFF